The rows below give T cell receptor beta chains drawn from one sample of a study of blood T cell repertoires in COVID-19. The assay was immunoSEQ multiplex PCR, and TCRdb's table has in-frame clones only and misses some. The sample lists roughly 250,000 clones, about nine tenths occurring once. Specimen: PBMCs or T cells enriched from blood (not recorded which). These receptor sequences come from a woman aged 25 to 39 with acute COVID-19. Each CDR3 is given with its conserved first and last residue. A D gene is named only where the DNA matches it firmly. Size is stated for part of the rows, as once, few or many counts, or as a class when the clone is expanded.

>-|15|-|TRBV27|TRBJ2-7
TGTGCCAGTAGCCCATTGGGACTGCCTGCCTACGAGCAGTACTTC
CASSPLGLPAYEQYF
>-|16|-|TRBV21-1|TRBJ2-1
TGTGCCAGCAGCAATAAGCACTGGAGGTCCTACAATGAGCAGTTCTTC
CASSNKHWRSYNEQFF
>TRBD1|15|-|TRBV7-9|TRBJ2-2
TGTGCCAGCACGGGACAGGGAAAGGACACCGGGGAGCTGTTTTTT
CASTGQGKDTGELFF
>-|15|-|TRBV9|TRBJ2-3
TGTGCCAGCAGCGTAGTGCAGGGAAGCACAGATACGCAGTATTTT
CASSVVQGSTDTQYF
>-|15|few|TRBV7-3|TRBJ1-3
TGTGCCAGCAGCCTGGGACTCAGCTCTGGAAACACCATATATTTT
CASSLGLSSGNTIYF
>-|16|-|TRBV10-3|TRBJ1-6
TGTGCCATCAGTGAGCACCCAACAGGGACTAATTCACCCCTCCACTTT
CAISEHPTGTNSPLHF
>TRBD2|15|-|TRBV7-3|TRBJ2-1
TGTGCCAGCAGCGCTATACTAGCGGGGGCCGATGAGCAGTTCTTC
CASSAILAGADEQFF
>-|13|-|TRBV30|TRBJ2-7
TGTGCCTGGAGTGTCGGCAGTGCGAGGGAGCAGTACTTC
CAWSVGSAREQYF
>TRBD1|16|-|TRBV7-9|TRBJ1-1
TGTGCCAGCAGCCCCCCATCTTGGGCAGGGGGCACTGAAGCTTTCTTT
CASSPPSWAGGTEAFF
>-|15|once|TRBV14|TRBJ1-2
TGTGCCAGCAGCCCCTATGGGGGGAAACCCTATGGCTACACCTTC
CASSPYGGKPYGYTF
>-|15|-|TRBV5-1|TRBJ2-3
TGCGCCAGCAGCTTGGGGGCCCGAGGGACAGATACGCAGTATTTT
CASSLGARGTDTQYF
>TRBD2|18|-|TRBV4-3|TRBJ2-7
TGCGCCAGCAGCCACCCCCAACCGGGGACTAGCGGGAGTTACGAGCAGTACTTC
CASSHPQPGTSGSYEQYF
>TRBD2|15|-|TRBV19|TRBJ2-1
TGTGCCAGTAGCCTGGTGCGGACTAGTCGGAATGAGCAGTTCTTC
CASSLVRTSRNEQFF
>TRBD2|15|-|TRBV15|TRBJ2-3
TGTGCCACCAGCAGAGCTGCGGGAGACACAGATACGCAGTATTTT
CATSRAAGDTDTQYF
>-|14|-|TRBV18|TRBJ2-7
TGTGCCAGCTCACCCTCGGCTGGGCGGGGCGAGCAGTACTTC
CASSPSAGRGEQYF
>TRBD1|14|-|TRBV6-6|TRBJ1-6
TGTGCCAGCAGTCCGGAGGGGGCGGGTTCACCCCTCCACTTT
CASSPEGAGSPLHF
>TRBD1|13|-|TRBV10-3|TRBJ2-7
TGTGCCATCAGCCCGGACAGGGGTGGCGAGCAGTACTTC
CAISPDRGGEQYF
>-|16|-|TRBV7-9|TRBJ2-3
TGTGCCAGCAGCTTATTGGGGGGGCAGGGCACAGATACGCAGTATTTT
CASSLLGGQGTDTQYF
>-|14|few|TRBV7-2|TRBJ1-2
TGTGCCAGCAGCTTTCAGGACAGTAACTATGGCTACACCTTC
CASSFQDSNYGYTF
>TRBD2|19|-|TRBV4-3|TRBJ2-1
TGCGCCAGCAGCCAAGAACCCCACTACCTTAGCGGGAGGGCCCCTGAGCAGTTCTTC
CASSQEPHYLSGRAPEQFF
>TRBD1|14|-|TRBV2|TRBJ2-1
TGTGCCAGCAGTGTTCAGGGGGCCTACAATGAGCAGTTCTTC
CASSVQGAYNEQFF
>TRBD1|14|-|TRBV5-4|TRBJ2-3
TGTGCCAGCAGCCCTCTACAGGGGACAGATACGCAGTATTTT
CASSPLQGTDTQYF
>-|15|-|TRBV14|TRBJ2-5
TGTGCCAGCAGCCAAGGAGTTCTAGCTCAGGAGACCCAGTACTTC
CASSQGVLAQETQYF
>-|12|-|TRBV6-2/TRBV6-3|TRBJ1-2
TGTGCCAGCAGTTACCCGTTCTATGGCTACACCTTC
CASSYPFYGYTF
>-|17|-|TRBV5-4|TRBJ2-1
TGTGCCAGCAGCTTGGGCTTAGCGGTCGAGGGCTACAATGAGCAGTTCTTC
CASSLGLAVEGYNEQFF
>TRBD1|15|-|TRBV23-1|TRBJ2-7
TGCGCCAGCAGTCAGTACGGCAGGGGGATGTACGAGCAGTACTTC
CASSQYGRGMYEQYF
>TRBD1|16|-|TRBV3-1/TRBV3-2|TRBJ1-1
TGTGCCAGCAGCCAAGTAGGGACAGGGCAGAACACTGAAGCTTTCTTT
CASSQVGTGQNTEAFF
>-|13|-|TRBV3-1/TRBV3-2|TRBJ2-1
TGTGCCAGCAGCCAAGTCAGGGGCGGTGAGCAGTTCTTC
CASSQVRGGEQFF
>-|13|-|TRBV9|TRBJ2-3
TGTGCCAGCAGCATCCAGTCAACAGATACGCAGTATTTT
CASSIQSTDTQYF
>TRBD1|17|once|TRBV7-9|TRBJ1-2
TGTGCCAGCAGCCCCCGACAGGGGAAACCACCTAACTATGGCTACACCTTC
CASSPRQGKPPNYGYTF
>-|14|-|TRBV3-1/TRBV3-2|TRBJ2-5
TGTGCCAGCAGCCAAGAAGGAGGAGAAGAGACCCAGTACTTC
CASSQEGGEETQYF
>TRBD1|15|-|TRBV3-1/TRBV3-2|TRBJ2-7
TGTGCCAGCAGCCAAGTGACAGGGGCGACCTACGAGCAGTACTTC
CASSQVTGATYEQYF
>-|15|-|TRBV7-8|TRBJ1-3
TGTGCCAGCAGCTCGCTACAGAGCTCTGGAAACACCATATATTTT
CASSSLQSSGNTIYF
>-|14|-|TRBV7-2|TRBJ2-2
TGTGCCAGCAGCCTGACTGGTCCGCACCGGGAGCTGTTTTTT
CASSLTGPHRELFF
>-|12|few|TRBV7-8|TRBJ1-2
TGTGCCAGCAGCCCGGGAAACTATGGCTACACCTTC
CASSPGNYGYTF
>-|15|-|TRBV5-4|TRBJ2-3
TGTGCCAGCAGCTTGCCGGGTAGCCGCCCAGATACGCAGTATTTT
CASSLPGSRPDTQYF
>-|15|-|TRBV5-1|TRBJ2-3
TGCGCCAGCAGCTTGGGGACAAAGAGCACAGATACGCAGTATTTT
CASSLGTKSTDTQYF
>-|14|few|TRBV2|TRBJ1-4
TGTGCCAGCAGCGAGCGGGTGGCTAATGAAAAACTGTTTTTT
CASSERVANEKLFF
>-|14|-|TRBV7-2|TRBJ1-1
TGTGCCAGCAGCTTTCAGGGTTTAGGAGCTGAAGCTTTCTTT
CASSFQGLGAEAFF
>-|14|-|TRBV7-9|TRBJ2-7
TGTGCCAGCAGCCGCAATCCCCGGGGTGGCGAGCAGTACTTC
CASSRNPRGGEQYF
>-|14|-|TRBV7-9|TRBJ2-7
TGTGCCAGCAGCTTAGCGGGAGGCGCCTACGAGCAGTACTTC
CASSLAGGAYEQYF
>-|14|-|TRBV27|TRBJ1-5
TGTGCCAGCGGGGGGGACGGGACTTATCAGCCCCAGCATTTT
CASGGDGTYQPQHF